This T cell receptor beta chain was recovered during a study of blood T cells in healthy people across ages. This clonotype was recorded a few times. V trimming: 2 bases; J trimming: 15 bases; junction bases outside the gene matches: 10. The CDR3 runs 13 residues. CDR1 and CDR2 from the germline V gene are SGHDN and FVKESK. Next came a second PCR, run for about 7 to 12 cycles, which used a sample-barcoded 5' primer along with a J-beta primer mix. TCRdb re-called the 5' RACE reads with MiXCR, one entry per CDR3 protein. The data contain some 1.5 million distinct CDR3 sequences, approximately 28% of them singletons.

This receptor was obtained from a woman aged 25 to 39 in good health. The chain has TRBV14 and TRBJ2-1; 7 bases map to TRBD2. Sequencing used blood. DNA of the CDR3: TGTGCCAGCAGCCAAACGTCCGGGACTAATCGGTTCTTC. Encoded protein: CASSQTSGTNRFF.